These T cell receptor beta chains were read from a single sample in a study of T cell repertoires in cytomegalovirus infection. TCRdb reprocessed the reads via MiXCR and lists one record per CDR3 protein. Of a few hundred thousand distinct CDR3 sequences in the sample, 40% were seen once. These receptors have no known antigen. The input for sequencing was cultured PBMCs, taken from culture after CMV antigen stimulation. These receptors came from a human donor in good health (CMV status not recorded). Some clones in this sample may be carry-over from other donors' samples. The conserved cysteine and the conserved F or W are not part of the CDR3 here. The order of the fields is CDR3 protein, V gene.

ASSGGSGNTGELF	TRBV7-9
ASSLDRGYQETQY	TRBV7-7
ASSHSGLAGMNEQF	TRBV4-1
ASSSFPGSTEQY	TRBV7-2
ASSYHRDGEAF	TRBV6-7
ASSPEAGLSYEQY	TRBV7-6
ASSSKASVLGNQPQH	TRBV4-1
ASSPTSGHYNEQF	TRBV12-3/TRBV12-4
ASSLGWEGEQY	TRBV7-2
ASSFGDAPGTRSNQPQH	TRBV12-3/TRBV12-4
ATSPEGASGEQY	TRBV15
ASSLGSRNTEAF	TRBV7-8
ASSLGDIQY	TRBV7-9
ASSLRTQDANTEAF	TRBV27
ASSLTASNQPQH	TRBV12-3/TRBV12-4
ASRQGPYYGYT	TRBV6-5
ASSLVEAGGDGYT	TRBV5-4
ASSFGGITEAF	TRBV7-6
ASSLARVETQY	TRBV7-7
ASSRSGGVAGELF	TRBV7-6
ARAFRDRANNEQF	TRBV6-5
ASSQGTGAHEQY	TRBV4-1
ASSLTPPLSQAF	TRBV7-8
ASSLAGLTEAF	TRBV7-8
ASSFFTSATGELF	TRBV11-2
SARSRRGTGYEQY	TRBV20-1
SAPTRQGAADTQY	TRBV20-1
ASSYSDRVYGNTIY	TRBV6-5
ASRFGGGGETQY	TRBV7-2
ASSLTGLSSYEQY	TRBV7-2
ASSSMDRVRDEQF	TRBV5-4
ATSDAGQDEQY	TRBV24-1
ASSLLGGDNQPQH	TRBV5-1
ASSLVGGGAYNEQF	TRBV7-2
ASSPHLAGGRTDTQY	TRBV7-6
SARSPRSGGASDTQY	TRBV20-1